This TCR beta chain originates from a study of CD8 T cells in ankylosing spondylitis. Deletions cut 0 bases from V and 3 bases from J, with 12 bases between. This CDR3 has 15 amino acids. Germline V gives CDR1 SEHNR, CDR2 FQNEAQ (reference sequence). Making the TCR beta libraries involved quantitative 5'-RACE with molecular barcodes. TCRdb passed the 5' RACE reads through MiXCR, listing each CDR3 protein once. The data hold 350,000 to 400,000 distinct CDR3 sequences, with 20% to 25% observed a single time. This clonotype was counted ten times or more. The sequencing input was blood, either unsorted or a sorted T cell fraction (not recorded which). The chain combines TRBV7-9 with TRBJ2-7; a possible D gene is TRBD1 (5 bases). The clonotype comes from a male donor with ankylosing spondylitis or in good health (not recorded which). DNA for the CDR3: TGTGCCAGCAGCTTAGCGGGGCCTGTGGTCTACGAGCAGTACTTC. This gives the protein CASSLAGPVVYEQYF. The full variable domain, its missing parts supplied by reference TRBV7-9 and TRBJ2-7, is DTGVSQNPRHKITKRGQNVTFRCDPISEHNRLYWYRQTLGQGPEFLTYFQNEAQLEKSRLLSDRFSAERPKGSFSTLEIQRTEQGDSAMYLCASSLAGPVVYEQYFGPGTRLTVT.